The T cell receptor beta chain described here comes from a study of T cell responses to AZD1222 COVID-19 vaccine. The overall study: Second-dose intervals near 4 or 12 weeks were combined.

V was shortened by 4 bases and J by 7 bases, with 8 bases between the two germline ends. Germline V gives CDR1 LNHDA, CDR2 SQIVND (reference sequence). This CDR3 spans 12 amino acids. Study results and caveats: At baseline, seropositivity was found in only a handful of AZD1222 recipients.

For this clone: Its specificity is unknown.

Libraries were prepared by immunoSEQ multiplex PCR; TCRdb keeps only in-frame clonotypes and omits some of them. Of tens of thousands of clones listed, roughly nine tenths are singletons. The starting material was peripheral blood, obtained on day 0 of AZD1222 vaccination. This chain connects TRBV19 to TRBJ1-5, with D hard to call. This receptor was taken from an adult in good health. For the CDR3, the DNA is TGTGCCAGTAGTACCCCAGGCCAGCCCCAGCATTTT. Translation: CASSTPGQPQHF.